Listed below are T cell receptor beta chains from one sample, sequenced in a study of blood T cell repertoires in COVID-19. TCRdb's table, derived via immunoSEQ multiplex PCR, lists solely in-frame clones and lacks some. The table has roughly 100,000 clones, about four fifths seen once; the top ten hold approximately 4.6%. The material sequenced was peripheral blood. All receptors derive from a man aged 80 or over with COVID-19, enrolled during active disease. Each CDR3 is given with its conserved first and last residue. Fields, in order: J gene, CDR3 length, V gene, D gene, clone size, CDR3 DNA, CDR3 protein. A D gene is named only where the DNA matches it firmly. For some rows the clone size is stated as once, few or many, or as a class when expanded; others skip it.

J gene: TRBJ1-1; CDR3 length: 14; V gene: TRBV2; D gene: TRBD1; clone size: NA; CDR3 DNA: TGTGCCAGCACTGTAGGCAGGGGGCGGACTGAAGCTTTCTTT; CDR3 protein: CASTVGRGRTEAFF
J gene: TRBJ1-3; CDR3 length: 16; V gene: TRBV20-1; D gene: NA; clone size: few; CDR3 DNA: TGCAGTGCTAGTGTCGGGACATTATCCTGGGGAAACACCATATATTTT; CDR3 protein: CSASVGTLSWGNTIYF
J gene: TRBJ2-4; CDR3 length: 14; V gene: TRBV7-2; D gene: NA; clone size: NA; CDR3 DNA: TGTGCCAGCAGCCCACAGGGCGACAAAAACATTCAGTACTTC; CDR3 protein: CASSPQGDKNIQYF
J gene: TRBJ2-3; CDR3 length: 18; V gene: TRBV7-9; D gene: TRBD1; clone size: once; CDR3 DNA: TGTGCCAGCAGCCCCCGAGGGGCGAGACAGGGGTTTATAGATACGCAGTATTTT; CDR3 protein: CASSPRGARQGFIDTQYF
J gene: TRBJ2-3; CDR3 length: 15; V gene: TRBV7-3; D gene: TRBD2; clone size: NA; CDR3 DNA: TGTGCCAGCAGCTTGGGGCTAGCGGGGGAAGATACGCAGTATTTT; CDR3 protein: CASSLGLAGEDTQYF
J gene: TRBJ2-2; CDR3 length: 15; V gene: TRBV2; D gene: NA; clone size: few; CDR3 DNA: TGTGCCAGCAGTAAGACATGGGGGGAGAACGGGGAGCTGTTTTTT; CDR3 protein: CASSKTWGENGELFF
J gene: TRBJ1-1; CDR3 length: 12; V gene: TRBV5-8; D gene: NA; clone size: NA; CDR3 DNA: TGTGCCAGCAGCTTGGTTGGACAGAAAGCTTTCTTT; CDR3 protein: CASSLVGQKAFF
J gene: TRBJ2-1; CDR3 length: 15; V gene: TRBV6-2/TRBV6-3; D gene: TRBD2; clone size: NA; CDR3 DNA: TGTGCCAGCAGTCGACTAGCGGGGGGGTTCGATGAGCAGTTCTTC; CDR3 protein: CASSRLAGGFDEQFF
J gene: TRBJ2-7; CDR3 length: 14; V gene: TRBV30; D gene: TRBD1; clone size: few; CDR3 DNA: TGTGCCTTCTACCAGGGACAGGGGTCCTACGAGCAGTACTTC; CDR3 protein: CAFYQGQGSYEQYF
J gene: TRBJ2-3; CDR3 length: 15; V gene: TRBV5-1; D gene: TRBD1; clone size: NA; CDR3 DNA: TGCGCCAGCAGCTTCCTCGGACAGGGCGGAGATACGCAGTATTTT; CDR3 protein: CASSFLGQGGDTQYF
J gene: TRBJ2-2; CDR3 length: 14; V gene: TRBV19; D gene: NA; clone size: NA; CDR3 DNA: TGTGCCAGTAGCAATAAAAGAGGGCCCGGGGAGCTGTTTTTT; CDR3 protein: CASSNKRGPGELFF
J gene: TRBJ2-5; CDR3 length: 15; V gene: TRBV10-2; D gene: NA; clone size: once; CDR3 DNA: TGCGCCAGCAGTGAGTCCAGGGCGAGGCAAGAGACCCAGTACTTC; CDR3 protein: CASSESRARQETQYF
J gene: TRBJ1-5; CDR3 length: 14; V gene: TRBV4-2; D gene: NA; clone size: NA; CDR3 DNA: TGTGCCAGCAGCCAAGATCAGGGTTCCCCGGCCCAGCATTTT; CDR3 protein: CASSQDQGSPAQHF
J gene: TRBJ1-2; CDR3 length: 12; V gene: TRBV29-1; D gene: NA; clone size: few; CDR3 DNA: TGCAGCGTTGATACTACTGTAAGTGGCTACACCTTC; CDR3 protein: CSVDTTVSGYTF
J gene: TRBJ1-5; CDR3 length: 14; V gene: TRBV6-5; D gene: NA; clone size: few; CDR3 DNA: TGTGCCAGCAGTTACGCGGGGTCCAATCAGCCCCAGCATTTT; CDR3 protein: CASSYAGSNQPQHF
J gene: TRBJ1-5; CDR3 length: 15; V gene: TRBV11-2; D gene: NA; clone size: NA; CDR3 DNA: TGTGCCAGCAGCTTAGATCACCAGAGCAATCAGCCCCAGCATTTT; CDR3 protein: CASSLDHQSNQPQHF
J gene: TRBJ1-6; CDR3 length: 16; V gene: TRBV11-2; D gene: NA; clone size: NA; CDR3 DNA: TGTGCCAGCAGCTCCGTTCGAGGGACCTATAATTCACCCCTCCACTTT; CDR3 protein: CASSSVRGTYNSPLHF
J gene: TRBJ2-3; CDR3 length: 11; V gene: TRBV20-1; D gene: TRBD2; clone size: NA; CDR3 DNA: TGCAGTGCTACTAGCGGGAGGGGGCAGTATTTT; CDR3 protein: CSATSGRGQYF
J gene: TRBJ1-4; CDR3 length: 15; V gene: TRBV5-1; D gene: NA; clone size: NA; CDR3 DNA: TGCGCCAGCAGTGGGGAGGCAAGGGAGGATGAAAAACTGTTTTTT; CDR3 protein: CASSGEAREDEKLFF
J gene: TRBJ1-1; CDR3 length: 12; V gene: TRBV6-6; D gene: NA; clone size: NA; CDR3 DNA: TGTGCCAGCAGTTCCGCTAGCACTGAAGCTTTCTTT; CDR3 protein: CASSSASTEAFF
J gene: TRBJ1-2; CDR3 length: 15; V gene: TRBV19; D gene: NA; clone size: NA; CDR3 DNA: TGTGCCAGTAGTATAGATCGGCAGGGAATCTATGGCTACACCTTC; CDR3 protein: CASSIDRQGIYGYTF
J gene: TRBJ2-7; CDR3 length: 14; V gene: TRBV7-8; D gene: NA; clone size: NA; CDR3 DNA: TGTGCCAGCAGCACCCGGACAATACTTTACGAGCAGTACTTC; CDR3 protein: CASSTRTILYEQYF
J gene: TRBJ1-1; CDR3 length: 13; V gene: TRBV5-1; D gene: NA; clone size: once; CDR3 DNA: TGCGCCAGCACCCCCGGGGATAACACTGAAGCTTTCTTT; CDR3 protein: CASTPGDNTEAFF
J gene: TRBJ2-5; CDR3 length: 15; V gene: TRBV9; D gene: NA; clone size: NA; CDR3 DNA: TGTGCCAGCAGCGTGAGGGGGAGCGACCAAGAGACCCAGTACTTC; CDR3 protein: CASSVRGSDQETQYF
J gene: TRBJ1-4; CDR3 length: 15; V gene: TRBV6-5; D gene: TRBD1; clone size: NA; CDR3 DNA: TGTGCCAGTCGGACAGGGGGGACAACTAATGAAAAACTGTTTTTT; CDR3 protein: CASRTGGTTNEKLFF
J gene: TRBJ1-1; CDR3 length: 11; V gene: TRBV29-1; D gene: NA; clone size: NA; CDR3 DNA: TGCAGCGTTGTTCGGAACACTGAAGCTTTCTTT; CDR3 protein: CSVVRNTEAFF
J gene: TRBJ1-2; CDR3 length: 12; V gene: TRBV10-3; D gene: NA; clone size: NA; CDR3 DNA: TGTGCCATCAGTGACCCAAACTATGGCTACACCTTC; CDR3 protein: CAISDPNYGYTF
J gene: TRBJ2-2; CDR3 length: 18; V gene: TRBV7-3; D gene: NA; clone size: NA; CDR3 DNA: TGTGCCAGCAGCATCGGTGGCAGGGCCCCCTTCTATACCGGGGAGCTGTTTTTT; CDR3 protein: CASSIGGRAPFYTGELFF
J gene: TRBJ2-3; CDR3 length: 12; V gene: TRBV25-1; D gene: NA; clone size: NA; CDR3 DNA: TGTGCCAGCGACTCTGGCACAGATACGCAGTATTTT; CDR3 protein: CASDSGTDTQYF
J gene: TRBJ2-1; CDR3 length: 17; V gene: TRBV18; D gene: TRBD2; clone size: NA; CDR3 DNA: TGTGCCAGCTCACCATTCCGAGCCGGGACTAGCCTCAGTGAGCAGTTCTTC; CDR3 protein: CASSPFRAGTSLSEQFF